The next 6 T cell receptor beta chains were all read from a single sample in a study of neurological immune-mediated disorders. TCRdb redid the calling of the 5' RACE reads with MiXCR, one entry per CDR3 protein. The data hold 15,000 to 20,000 distinct CDR3 sequences, with roughly 29% observed a single time. Material for sequencing was PBMCs. These receptors were collected from a man aged 50 to 59 with HTLV-1-associated myelopathy (HAM/TSP).

V is TRBV9 and J is TRBJ2-5; D gene unclear. V lost 0 bases, J lost 5 bases, and 14 bases lay in between. There are 15 residues in the CDR3. Germline V gene lookup returns CDR1 SGDLS and CDR2 YYNGEE. The CDR3 here is CASSVAEAPRETQYF. DNA of the CDR3: TGTGCCAGCAGCGTAGCTGAGGCTCCCAGGGAGACCCAGTACTTC. Full variable domain (missing parts from reference TRBV9 and TRBJ2-5): DSGVTQTPKHLITATGQRVTLRCSPRSGDLSVYWYQQSLDQGLQFLIQYYNGEERAKGNILERFSAQQFPDLHSELNLSSLELGDSALYFCASSVAEAPRETQYFGPGTRLLVL.

This chain connects TRBV20-1 to TRBJ2-7; the D gene is possibly TRBD2 (6 bases). Looked up from germline, CDR1 is DFQATT and CDR2 is SNEGSKA (reference sequence). The CDR3 has 12 residues. Trimming removed 5 bases at V and 5 bases at J, with 13 bases between. The DNA for the CDR3 is TGCAGTGCTCCGGCCGGGGGTGACGAGCAGTACTTC. Protein sequence: CSAPAGGDEQYF.

The gene calls are TRBV20-1 and TRBJ2-7, with TRBD1 matching over 8 bases. Germline V gene data show CDR1 as DFQATT and CDR2 as SNEGSKA (reference sequence). V shed 4 bases, J shed 6 bases, and the junction held 8 bases outside the gene matches. The CDR3 consists of 13 residues. The chain's CDR3 is CSATRETGGEQYF. DNA for the CDR3: TGCAGTGCTACCCGCGAAACAGGGGGCGAGCAGTACTTC.

The V and J genes are TRBV28 and TRBJ1-1; D is ambiguous. Deletions cut 5 bases from V and 1 base from J, with 11 bases between. Germline CDR1 is MDHEN and CDR2 is SYDVKM. The CDR3 has 14 amino acids. The CDR3: CASSTPPQNTEAFF. CDR3 nucleotides: TGTGCCAGCAGTACGCCTCCTCAGAACACTGAAGCTTTCTTT.

V and J are TRBV25-1 and TRBJ1-2; the D gene is possibly TRBD1 (6 bases). Germline CDR1 is MGHDK and CDR2 is SYGVNS. This CDR3 has 14 amino acids. With 2 bases removed from V and 6 bases from J, the gap between germline ends came to 13 bases. CDR3 nucleotides: TGTGCCAGCAGTGAAGGGACAAGGGGCGATGGCTACACCTTC. Residues: CASSEGTRGDGYTF.

The rearrangement uses TRBV20-1 and TRBJ2-1; the D is unclear. The CDR3 consists of 12 residues. V was shortened by 2 bases and J by 9 bases, with 11 bases between the two germline ends. The germline gives CDR1 DFQATT, CDR2 SNEGSKA (reference sequence). The DNA for the CDR3 is TGCAGTGCTAGACAATTAGAAAGTGAGCAGTTCTTC. This translates into CSARQLESEQFF.